This T cell receptor beta chain was captured in a study of shared clonotypes between healthy human individuals. Broader study findings: How much donors shared clonotypes was expected to be affected by sequencing depth.

A remark on this clone: Antigen specificity is unknown.

This CDR3 is 15 amino acids long. Unmatched junction bases numbered 8, after V lost 5 bases and J lost 2 bases. Germline CDR1 and CDR2: MNHEY and SMNVEV (reference sequence). TCRdb keeps only in-frame clones here, not all; method: immunoSEQ multiplex PCR. The sample records some 2,100,000 clones, nearly 97% being singletons. The clonotype originates from a man in his late teens or twenties in good health. This chain connects TRBV27 to TRBJ2-7, with 8 bases fitting TRBD1. Sequencing was performed on naive CD4+ T cells sorted from blood. Subset here: CD45RA+ positively selected. CDR3 residues: CASSTPGQVPYEQYF. The CDR3 DNA reads as TGTGCCAGCAGTACGCCGGGACAGGTCCCCTACGAGCAGTACTTC.